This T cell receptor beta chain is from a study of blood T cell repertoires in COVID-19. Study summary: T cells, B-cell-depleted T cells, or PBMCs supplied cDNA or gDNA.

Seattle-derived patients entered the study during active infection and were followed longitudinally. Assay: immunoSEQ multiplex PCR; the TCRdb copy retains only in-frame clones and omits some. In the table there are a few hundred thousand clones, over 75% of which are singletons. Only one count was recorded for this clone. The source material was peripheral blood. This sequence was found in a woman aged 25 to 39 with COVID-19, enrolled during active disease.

The CDR3 nucleotides read TGTGCCAGCAGTTCCCAAGCGGGAGGGTCCTACGAGCAGTACTTC. Translation gives CASSSQAGGSYEQYF. The gene calls are TRBV27 and TRBJ2-7, with 10 bases lining up with TRBD2. Losses at the gene ends were 4 bases for V and 1 base for J; bases not matched to a gene: 4. Germline CDR1 reads MNHEY; CDR2 reads SMNVEV (reference sequence). The CDR3 covers 15 residues.